Below, one T cell receptor (beta chain) is given with its context. This may stem from a read error, because a much larger clone lies one nucleotide away. This specimen belongs to a study of molecular identifiers for immune sequencing clone quantification. MiXCR, run by TCRdb on the PCR reads, gives a single entry per CDR3 protein. Here the sample spans over 600,000 distinct CDR3 sequences, approximately 20% being singletons. CDR3 length equals 13 residues. V dropped 2 bases and J dropped 6 bases, with 11 bases sitting between them. CDR1 is SQVTM and CDR2 is ANQGSEA in the germline V gene. This clonotype was sampled from a human donor in good health. Some libraries in this study had Jurkat cell RNA spiked in. The sample was naive CD8+ T cells from blood, with Jurkat cell RNA spiked in. As to subset: FACS-sorted CD8+CD4-CCR7+CD45RA+ naive T cells. The chain uses TRBV29-1 and TRBJ2-1, with unresolved D. The CDR3 protein is CSVETRRRNEQFF. In DNA form, the CDR3 reads TGCAGCGTTGAAACCAGACGGCGCAATGAGCAGTTCTTC.